This T cell receptor beta chain was retrieved from a study of blood T cell repertoires in COVID-19 (TCRdb year 2020). With regard to the full study: The collaborator samples originated in the United States, Italy and Spain and spanned the acute and convalescent phases of COVID-19. A freely available public database, intended as a resource for researchers studying the immune response to SARS-CoV-2, is where the repertoires were released. The samples were drawn from the first 160 participants of the ongoing ImmuneRACE study and from 950 to 1,500 subjects provided by 6 global collaborators. The prospective study material was composed of cDNA or gDNA derived from T cells, B-cell-depleted T cells, or PBMCs. HLA class I and class II types, where available, came from metadata supplied by the sample provider rather than from assay-based typing. Sample metadata almost always included a de-identified subject ID, COVID-19 status, age in years and sex. Deeply sampled blood TCRbeta repertoires from subjects exposed to, actively infected with, or recovered from COVID-19 were included in the dataset.

In Seattle, one collaborating source enrolled patients while the infection was active and tracked those patients longitudinally over the course of disease. Collaborating institutions collected whole blood in K2EDTA tubes following their own protocols. Collaborator samples were shipped for TCRbeta analysis as frozen whole blood, isolated PBMCs, or DNA extracted from either sample type. The immunoSEQ Assay, a bias-controlled multiplex PCR, was used to amplify TCRbeta CDR3 regions from genomic DNA. Regarding the original processing steps: The number of nucleated cells in each sample was estimated by amplification of reference gene primers within the assay. To quantify the absolute abundance of each unique TCRbeta CDR3 rearrangement, sequence reads were collapsed and filtered. For each sample, productive Simpson clonality was calculated by taking the square root of Simpson's diversity index across productive rearrangements. Imported from immuneACCESS, the table was reduced by TCRdb to in-frame sequences with V and J called. These copies leave out some clones; in studies compared against another copy, an unresolved V gene accounts for under half, and the cause of the remainder is not known. Clonal size and the V and J genes are those of that table, whereas D and trimming came from the DNA. This sample has roughly 150,000 clones in its table, and roughly 86% of those were observed once. Of the sample, less than 3% is held by the ten largest clones.

The paper as a whole reports these results and caveats: The quantity of clinical and demographic metadata differed by source and by participant and was supplied without curation.

Comment on this clone: This clone's antigen is unknown. No much larger clone exists at a distance of one base, and base qualities are not known.

There are 16 amino acids in the CDR3, from cysteine to phenylalanine inclusive. Only the CDR3 part of the read is kept: 48 bases, read in frame from the first base. CDR1 and CDR2, looked up from the germline V gene, are LGHNA and YSLEER. The junction shows trimming of 0 bases on V and 8 bases on J, plus 17 bases between the germline ends. This receptor was obtained from a woman of 80 years or more with COVID-19, enrolled during active disease. The sample consisted of peripheral blood. This receptor chain uses TRBV4-3 and TRBJ2-1, with TRBD1 tentatively as D gene (5 bases match). The CDR3 region: CASSQEQASRGHEQFF. The sequence in DNA is TGCGCCAGCAGCCAAGAACAGGCCTCAAGGGGCCATGAGCAGTTCTTC.